Given below is one T cell receptor beta chain in context. Method: immunoSEQ multiplex PCR; TCRdb's copy keeps in-frame clones and lacks some. This sample carries under 150,000 clones, 70% to 90% of them seen once, and the ten largest clones take roughly 2.9%. V was pared by 4 bases and J by 7 bases, with 4 bases of the junction left unmatched. Germline CDR1 and CDR2: SGHTA and FQGNSA. CDR3 length: 15 amino acids. These data belong to a study of blood T cell repertoires in COVID-19. Study background: Donors in the United States, Italy and Spain gave samples during acute or convalescent COVID-19. The cDNA or gDNA used as material had been derived from T cells, B-cell-depleted T cells, or PBMCs.

The genes are TRBV7-2 and TRBJ1-4; 12 positions match TRBD1. This TCR was sampled from a woman aged 40 to 50 with active or convalescent COVID-19. The specimen sequenced was peripheral blood. CDR3 DNA: TGTGCCAGCAGCTCTTGGGACAGGGGGCTTGAAAAACTGTTTTTT. Translation: CASSSWDRGLEKLFF.